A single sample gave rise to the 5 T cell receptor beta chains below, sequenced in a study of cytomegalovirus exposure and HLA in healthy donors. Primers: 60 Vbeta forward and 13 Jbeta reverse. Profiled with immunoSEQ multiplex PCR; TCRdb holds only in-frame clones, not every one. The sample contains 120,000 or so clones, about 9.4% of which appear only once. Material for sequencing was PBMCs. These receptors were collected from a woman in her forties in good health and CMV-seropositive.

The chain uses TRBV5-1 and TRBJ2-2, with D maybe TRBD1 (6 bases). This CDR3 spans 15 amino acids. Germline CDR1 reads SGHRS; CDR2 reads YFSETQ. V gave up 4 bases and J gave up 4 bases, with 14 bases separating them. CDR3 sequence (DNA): TGCGCCAGCAGCGCAGGGGTTGTTTCCACCGGGGAGCTGTTTTTT. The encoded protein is CASSAGVVSTGELFF.

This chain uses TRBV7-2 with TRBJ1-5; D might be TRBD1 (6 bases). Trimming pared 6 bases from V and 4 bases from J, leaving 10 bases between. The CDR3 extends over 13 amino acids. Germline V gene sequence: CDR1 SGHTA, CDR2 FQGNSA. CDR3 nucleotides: TGTGCCAGCAGTCGTACAGGGAATCAGCCCCAGCATTTT. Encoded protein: CASSRTGNQPQHF.

The DNA for the CDR3 is TGTGCCAGCAGTTACCTGGCTGCGAACACTGAAGCTTTCTTT. It yields the protein CASSYLAANTEAFF. The chain is built from TRBV6-5 and TRBJ1-1, with D unclear. Deletions cut 2 bases from V and 1 base from J, with 8 bases between. Germline V gives CDR1 MNHEY, CDR2 SVGAGI. The CDR3 runs to 14 residues.

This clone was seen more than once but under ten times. CDR3 nucleotide sequence: TGTGCCAGCTTCAGGACAGGCACAGATACGCAGTATTTT. As protein: CASFRTGTDTQYF. This chain joins TRBV5-6 and TRBJ2-3; D is possibly TRBD1 (6 bases). This CDR3 has 13 amino acids. Trimming removed 7 bases from V and 1 base from J, with 10 bases in between. Germline lookup yields CDR1 SGHDT and CDR2 YYEEEE.

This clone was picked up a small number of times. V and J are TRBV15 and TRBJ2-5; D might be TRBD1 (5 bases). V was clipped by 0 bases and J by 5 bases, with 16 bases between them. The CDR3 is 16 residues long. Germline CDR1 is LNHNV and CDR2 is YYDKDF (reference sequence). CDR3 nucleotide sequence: TGTGCCACCAGCAGAGATCGAGACAGTTCTTTGGAGACCCAGTACTTC. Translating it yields CATSRDRDSSLETQYF.